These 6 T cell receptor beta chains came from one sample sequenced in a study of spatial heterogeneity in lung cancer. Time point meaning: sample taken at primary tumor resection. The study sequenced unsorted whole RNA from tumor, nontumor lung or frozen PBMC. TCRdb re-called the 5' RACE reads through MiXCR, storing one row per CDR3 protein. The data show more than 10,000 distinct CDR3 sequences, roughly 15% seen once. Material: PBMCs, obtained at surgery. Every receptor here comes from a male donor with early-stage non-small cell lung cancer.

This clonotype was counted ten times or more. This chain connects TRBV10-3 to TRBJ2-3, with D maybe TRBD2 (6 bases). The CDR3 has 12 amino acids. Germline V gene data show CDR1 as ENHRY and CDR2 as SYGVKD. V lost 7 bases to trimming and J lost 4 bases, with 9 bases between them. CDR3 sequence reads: CAIMGGADTQYF. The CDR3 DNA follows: TGTGCCATCATGGGCGGGGCAGATACGCAGTATTTT.

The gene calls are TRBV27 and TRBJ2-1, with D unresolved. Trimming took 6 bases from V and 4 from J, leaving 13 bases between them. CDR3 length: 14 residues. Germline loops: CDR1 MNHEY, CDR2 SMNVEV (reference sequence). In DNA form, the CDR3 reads TGTGCCAGCAGCCAGGATACCCCATACAATGAGCAGTTCTTC. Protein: CASSQDTPYNEQFF.

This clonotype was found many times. This CDR3 reads CASSLSRYQETQYF. The CDR3 DNA reads TGTGCCAGCAGTTTATCACGGTACCAAGAGACCCAGTACTTC. The chain is built from TRBV27 and TRBJ2-5; the D is unclear. Per germline, CDR1 MNHEY and CDR2 SMNVEV (reference sequence). The V end lost 0 bases, the J end lost 0 bases, and 5 bases lay between the germline ends. The CDR3 length is 14 residues.

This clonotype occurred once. CDR3 nucleotides: TGTGCCACCAGTGACCTCCCCCCCCCGGCCGAGCAGTTCTTC. Translation: CATSDLPPPAEQFF. J is TRBJ2-1 and V is TRBV24-1; the D is unclear. CDR3 length equals 14 residues. Germline CDR1 is KGHDR and CDR2 is SFDVKD. Trimming shortened V by 4 bases and J by 10 bases, and 16 bases separated the two germline ends.

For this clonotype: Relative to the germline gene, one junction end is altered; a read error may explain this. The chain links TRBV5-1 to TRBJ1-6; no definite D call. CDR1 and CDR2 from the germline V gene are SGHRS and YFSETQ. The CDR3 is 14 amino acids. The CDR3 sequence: CTSSLEAQYSPLHF. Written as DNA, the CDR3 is TGCACCAGCAGCTTGGAAGCTCAGTATTCACCCCTCCACTTT.

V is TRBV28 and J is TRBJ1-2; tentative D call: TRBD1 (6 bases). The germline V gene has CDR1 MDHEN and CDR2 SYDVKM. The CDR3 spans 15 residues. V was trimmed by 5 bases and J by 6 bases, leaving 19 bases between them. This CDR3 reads CASSPVTGYDNGYTF. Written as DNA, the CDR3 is TGTGCCAGCAGTCCTGTTACAGGGTACGATAATGGCTACACCTTC.